The clone carrying this T cell receptor (beta chain) was observed a handful of times. These data come from a study of molecular identifiers for immune sequencing clone quantification. TCRdb re-called the PCR reads through MiXCR, storing one row per CDR3 protein. The sample has around 460,000 distinct CDR3 sequences, 20% to 25% seen once; the top ten hold approximately 0.8%. The CDR3 consists of 16 residues. The V segment lost 0 bases and the J segment 0 bases; nucleotides outside the gene matches: 6. Germline-derived CDR1 and CDR2 are DFQATT and SNEGSKA (reference sequence). This TCR was recovered from a human donor in good health. Some libraries in this study had Jurkat cell RNA spiked in. This chain links TRBV20-1 with TRBJ2-7; TRBD2 aligns across 9 bases. The sequenced material came from naive CD8+ T cells from blood, with Jurkat cell RNA spiked in. The subset: FACS-sorted CD8+CD4-CCR7+CD45RA+ naive T cells. CDR3 sequence: CSARDWPSGASYEQYF. The DNA of the CDR3 is TGCAGTGCTAGAGATTGGCCTAGCGGGGCCTCCTACGAGCAGTACTTC.